Following are 5 T cell receptor beta chains from one sample sequenced in a study of blood T cell repertoires in COVID-19. Assay: immunoSEQ multiplex PCR; the TCRdb copy retains only in-frame clones and omits some. The repertoire includes roughly 700,000 clones, 70% to 90% of them detected once, and about 0.26% sits in the top ten. Sequencing was carried out using peripheral blood. Receptors were obtained from a woman younger than 35 with acute or convalescent COVID-19.

The rearrangement joins TRBV5-5 to TRBJ1-1; 9 nucleotides align to TRBD1. Germline lookup yields CDR1 SGHKS and CDR2 YYEKEE (reference sequence). J gave up 11 bases and V 4 bases, and 9 bases lay outside the gene matches. CDR3 length equals 13 residues. The CDR3 loop is CASSQQGADRAFF. Written as DNA, the CDR3 is TGTGCCAGCAGCCAACAGGGGGCGGATAGGGCTTTCTTT.

The rearrangement uses TRBV5-4 and TRBJ2-5; 9 nucleotides agree with TRBD1. Germline V gene data show CDR1 as SGHNT and CDR2 as YYREEE (reference sequence). This CDR3 comprises 17 residues. The V and J ends lost 4 bases and 1 base, in that order; junction bases with no gene match: 11. CDR3 sequence (DNA): TGTGCCAGCAGCGTAAGACAGGGGGTCCTCCTCCAAGAGACCCAGTACTTC. Translated, it gives CASSVRQGVLLQETQYF.

V usage is TRBV6-5 and J usage is TRBJ2-7; TRBD1 is a possible D gene (6 bases). Between the trimmed V and J ends, which lost 0 bases and 2 bases, there was a span of 11 bases. Germline V CDR1 and CDR2: MNHEY, SVGAGI. The CDR3 runs to 15 residues. CDR3 protein: CASSYSRGPTYEQYF. The CDR3 bases are TGTGCCAGCAGTTACTCCAGGGGCCCTACCTACGAGCAGTACTTC.

Turning to this clone: At the DNA level, this CDR3 is encoded by other sequences in the same sample as well. The chain joins TRBV6-5 to TRBJ1-1, with TRBD1 matching 7 bases. The germline V gene has CDR1 MNHEY and CDR2 SVGAGI. CDR3 length: 13 residues. V gave up 6 bases and J gave up 3 bases; unmatched junction bases: 4. The DNA of the CDR3 is TGTGCCAGCAGGCGACAGGGACACACTGAAGCTTTCTTT. Its translation: CASRRQGHTEAFF.

The J gene is TRBJ2-2, the V gene TRBV25-1, with no clear D. The V gene lost 7 bases and the J gene lost 5 bases, with 14 bases spanning the gap. This CDR3 is built from 14 residues. Germline V CDR1 and CDR2: MGHDK, SYGVNS. The CDR3 DNA follows: TGTGCCAGCACCCCAGATCATTGGACCGGGGAGCTGTTTTTT. Translation: CASTPDHWTGELFF.